These 6 T cell receptor beta chains share one sample of origin, sequenced in a study of blood T cell repertoires in COVID-19. Only in-frame clones appear in the TCRdb table, and some are missing; sequencing was by immunoSEQ multiplex PCR. The sample includes 40,000 to 60,000 clones, about 81% seen only once; the top ten take roughly 4.4%. Sequenced material: peripheral blood. The source is a man aged 50-60 years with active COVID-19.

With regard to this clone: At the DNA level, this CDR3 is encoded by other sequences in the same sample as well. The chain couples TRBV18 to TRBJ2-1, with 8 nucleotides matching TRBD1. The CDR3 loop spans 15 amino acids. V trimming: 6 bases; J trimming: 1 base; junction bases outside the gene matches: 5. Germline-derived CDR1 and CDR2 are KGHSH and LQKENI. For the CDR3, the DNA is TGTGCCAGCTCGCCAGGGACAGGTTCCTACAATGAGCAGTTCTTC. This translates into CASSPGTGSYNEQFF. The whole variable domain, remainder taken from reference TRBV18 and TRBJ2-1, is NAGVMQNPRHLVRRRGQEARLRCSPMKGHSHVYWYRQLPEEGLKFMVYLQKENIIDESGMPKERFSAEFPKEGPSILRIQQVVRGDSAAYFCASSPGTGSYNEQFFGPGTRLTVL.

The genes are TRBV19 and TRBJ1-1; a possible D gene is TRBD1 (6 bases). The V gene lost 7 bases and the J gene lost 5 bases, with 17 bases spanning the gap. This CDR3 has 14 amino acids. Per the germline V gene, CDR1 is LNHDA and CDR2 is SQIVND (reference sequence). DNA for the CDR3: TGTGCCAGTACCCAGGGGACGGGTTTGACTGAAGCTTTCTTT. This encodes CASTQGTGLTEAFF.

The rearrangement uses TRBV19 and TRBJ1-2; possible D gene TRBD1, 5 bases. The CDR3 spans 14 residues. Germline loops: CDR1 LNHDA, CDR2 SQIVND (reference sequence). Trimming stripped 4 bases from V and 6 bases from J, with 15 bases between. The CDR3 nucleotides read TGTGCCAGTAGTACCCCTGCGGGGGTGAATGGCTACACCTTC. This codes for CASSTPAGVNGYTF.

The J gene is TRBJ2-3, the V gene TRBV2; D is ambiguous. The CDR3 covers 14 residues. The germline V gene has CDR1 SNHLY and CDR2 FYNNEI. Trimming took off 4 bases at V and 0 bases at J, with 8 bases between the two ends. The CDR3 nucleotides are TGTGCCAGCAGTGGGCCACAAAGCACAGATACGCAGTATTTT. It encodes CASSGPQSTDTQYF.

This clone was observed a single time. The CDR3 DNA reads as TGTGCCTGGAGTGTGAGGGAATCATTGGGTTCTTATGGCTACACCTTC. Its protein product is CAWSVRESLGSYGYTF. This chain connects TRBV30 to TRBJ1-2; D gene ambiguous. From germline, CDR1 is GTSNPN and CDR2 SVGIG (reference sequence). This CDR3 comprises 16 residues. The germline V and J ends were trimmed by 0 bases and 5 bases, with 19 bases remaining between them.

V gene TRBV19 combines with J gene TRBJ2-1; TRBD2 agrees at 11 bases. J gave up 6 bases and V 5 bases, and 6 bases lay outside the gene matches. The CDR3 runs 15 residues. The germline CDR1 and CDR2 sequences are LNHDA and SQIVND (reference sequence). This chain's CDR3 is CASSVVAGGLNEQFF. CDR3 DNA sequence: TGTGCCAGTAGTGTGGTAGCGGGGGGGCTCAATGAGCAGTTCTTC.